What follows describes a single T cell receptor (beta chain). Its target is not known. These data are taken from a study of shared clonotypes between healthy human individuals. Overall study findings and caveats: Naive subsets, compared against memory subsets, generally had larger estimated richness values. Non-shared clonotypes displayed generation probabilities falling below those of clonotypes present in all four donors. Rarefaction showed that sequencing of sorted subsets was incomplete (despite large depth).

The assay was carried out at the deep level. TCRdb's table, derived via immunoSEQ multiplex PCR, lists solely in-frame clones and lacks some. The data show 2 million to 2.5 million clones, around 92% seen once. Germline loops: CDR1 SGHRS, CDR2 YFSETQ. The CDR3 totals 13 residues. V was trimmed by 4 bases and J by 3 bases, leaving 7 bases between them. The chain employs TRBV5-1 and TRBJ2-2, with D uncertain. This TCR was recovered from a man younger than 35 in good health. Some clones in this sample may be carry-over from other donors' samples. What was sequenced was naive CD4+ T cells from PBMCs. Subset specified: CD45RA+ positively selected. The CDR3 here is CASSRAYTGELFF. CDR3 DNA sequence: TGCGCCAGCAGCCGAGCCTACACCGGGGAGCTGTTTTTT.